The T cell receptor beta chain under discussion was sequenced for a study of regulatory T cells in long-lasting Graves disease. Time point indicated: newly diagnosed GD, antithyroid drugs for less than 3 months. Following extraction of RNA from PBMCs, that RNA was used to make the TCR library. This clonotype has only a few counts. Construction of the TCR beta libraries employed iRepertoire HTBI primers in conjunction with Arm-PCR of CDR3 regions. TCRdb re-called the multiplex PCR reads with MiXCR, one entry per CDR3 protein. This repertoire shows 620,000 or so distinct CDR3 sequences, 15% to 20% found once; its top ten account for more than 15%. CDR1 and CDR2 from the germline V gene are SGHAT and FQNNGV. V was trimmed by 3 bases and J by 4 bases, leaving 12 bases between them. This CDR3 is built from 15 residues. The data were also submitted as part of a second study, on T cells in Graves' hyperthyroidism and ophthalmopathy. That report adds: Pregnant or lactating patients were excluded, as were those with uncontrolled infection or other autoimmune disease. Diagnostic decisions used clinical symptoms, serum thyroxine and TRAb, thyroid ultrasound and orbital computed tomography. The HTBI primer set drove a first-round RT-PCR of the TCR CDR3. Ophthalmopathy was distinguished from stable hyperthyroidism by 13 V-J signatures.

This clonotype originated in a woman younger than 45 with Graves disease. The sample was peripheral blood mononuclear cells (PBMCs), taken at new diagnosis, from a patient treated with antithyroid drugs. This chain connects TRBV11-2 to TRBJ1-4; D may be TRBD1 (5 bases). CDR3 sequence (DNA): TGTGCCAGCAGCTTGAGCGGGGCTAGTAATGAAAAACTGTTTTTT. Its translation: CASSLSGASNEKLFF.